This TCR beta chain derives from a study of metastatic and nonmetastatic thyroid tumors. From the PCR reads, TCRdb re-called clones with MiXCR. The sample shows around 19,000 clones, approximately 30% of them seen only once. The CDR3 covers 15 residues. The germline gives CDR1 SNHLY, CDR2 FYNNEI. V was clipped by 4 bases and J by 2 bases; unmatched bases: 7. This clone rates as medium-sized. No treatment had been given to any patient before thyroid surgery. This receptor was taken from a female donor with papillary thyroid cancer or a benign thyroid nodule (not recorded which). Some clones in this sample may be carry-over from other donors' samples. V and J are TRBV2 and TRBJ1-2; 7 nucleotides agree with TRBD1. The sample consisted of blood. The chain's CDR3 is CASSGDRAMNYGYTF. CDR3 coding DNA: TGTGCCAGCAGTGGTGACAGGGCGATGAACTATGGCTACACCTTC.